The clone carrying this T cell receptor beta chain appeared a few times. Antigen: not known. The data derive from a study of cytomegalovirus exposure and HLA in healthy donors. Turning to the study itself: Samples from HLA-typed donors yielded about 85 million unique TCRs in an early data release.

The V end lost 4 bases, the J end lost 13 bases, and 19 bases lay between the germline ends. From germline, CDR1 is SGHRS and CDR2 YFSETQ. CDR3 size: 13 residues. The PCR was carried out with 60 Vbeta primers and 13 Jbeta primers. The data were produced by immunoSEQ multiplex PCR, yet TCRdb's version contains in-frame clones alone and is incomplete. The sample has about 150,000 clones; approximately 72% are singletons. Study-wide results and limits: Of the V segments, some could not be distinguished, including TRBV6-2 and TRBV6-3, and were excluded.

The specimen sequenced was PBMCs. The V and J genes are TRBV5-1 and TRBJ2-3, with D unresolved. The sequence came from a man aged 18 to 29 in good health and CMV-seronegative. The CDR3 bases are TGCGCCAGCAGCAACTCGGGTCTCCAGACTGAGTATTTT. It encodes CASSNSGLQTEYF.